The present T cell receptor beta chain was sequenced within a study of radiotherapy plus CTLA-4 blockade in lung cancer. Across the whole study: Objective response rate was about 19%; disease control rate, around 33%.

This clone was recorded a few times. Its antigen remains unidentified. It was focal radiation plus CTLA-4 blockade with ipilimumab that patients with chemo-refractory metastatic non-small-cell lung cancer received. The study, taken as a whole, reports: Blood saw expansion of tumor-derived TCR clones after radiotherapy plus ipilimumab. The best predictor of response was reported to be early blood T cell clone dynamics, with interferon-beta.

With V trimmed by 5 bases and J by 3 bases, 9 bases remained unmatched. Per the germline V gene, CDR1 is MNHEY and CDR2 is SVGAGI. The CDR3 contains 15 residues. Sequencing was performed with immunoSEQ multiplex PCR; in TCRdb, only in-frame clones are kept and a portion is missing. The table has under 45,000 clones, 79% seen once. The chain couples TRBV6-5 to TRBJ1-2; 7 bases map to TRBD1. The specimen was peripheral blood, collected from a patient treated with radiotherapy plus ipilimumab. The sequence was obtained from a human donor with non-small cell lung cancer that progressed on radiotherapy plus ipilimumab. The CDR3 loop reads CASSQGQFEDYGYTF. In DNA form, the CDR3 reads TGTGCCAGCAGTCAGGGACAGTTTGAGGACTATGGCTACACCTTC.